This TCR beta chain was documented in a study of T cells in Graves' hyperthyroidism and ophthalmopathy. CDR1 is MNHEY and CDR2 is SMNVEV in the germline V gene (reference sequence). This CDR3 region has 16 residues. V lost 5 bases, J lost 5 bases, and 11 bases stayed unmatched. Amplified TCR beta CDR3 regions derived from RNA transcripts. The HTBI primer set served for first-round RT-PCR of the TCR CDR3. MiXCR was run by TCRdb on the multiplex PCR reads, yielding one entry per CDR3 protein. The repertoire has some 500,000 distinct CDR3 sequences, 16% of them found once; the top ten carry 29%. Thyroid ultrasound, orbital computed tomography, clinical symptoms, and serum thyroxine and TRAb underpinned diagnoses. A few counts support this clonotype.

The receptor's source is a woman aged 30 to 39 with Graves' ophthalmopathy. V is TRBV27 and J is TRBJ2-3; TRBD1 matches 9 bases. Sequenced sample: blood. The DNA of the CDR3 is TGTGCCAGCAGTCCCGAAGGGACAGGGCTGCAAGATACGCAGTATTTT. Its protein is CASSPEGTGLQDTQYF.